What follows are 25 T cell receptor beta chains derived from one specimen sequenced in a study of shared clonotypes between healthy human individuals. Naive CD8 cells, CD45RO-negative and positively selected for CCR7, excluded terminally differentiated effector memory CD45RA+ cells. Data came from immunoSEQ multiplex PCR; TCRdb stores just in-frame clones and leaves some out. The table includes under 2,000,000 clones, approximately 94% detected once. Sequencing was performed on naive CD8+ T cells sorted from blood. Every receptor here comes from a man younger than 35 in good health.

This clone showed up just once. The chain uses TRBV11-1 and TRBJ2-1; D may be TRBD1 (8 bases). Trimming removed 1 base from V and 3 bases from J, with 19 bases in between. The germline V gene encodes CDR1 SGHAT and CDR2 FQDESV (reference sequence). This CDR3 contains 18 residues. The CDR3 loop is CASSLVGGDRIIYNEQFF. For the CDR3, the DNA is TGTGCCAGCAGCTTAGTAGGGGGGGACAGGATAATCTACAATGAGCAGTTCTTC.

The CDR3 DNA reads TGCAGCGTTGGACAGGGCGTAAGCAATGAGCAGTTCTTC. Its protein is CSVGQGVSNEQFF. The gene calls are TRBV29-1 and TRBJ2-1, with 7 nucleotides matching TRBD1. V lost 4 bases, J lost 6 bases, and 6 bases stayed unmatched. Germline values: CDR1 SQVTM, CDR2 ANQGSEA. The CDR3 covers 13 residues.

This clone was counted a few times. The V call is TRBV7-9, the J call TRBJ1-3; D remains ambiguous. The CDR3 totals 15 residues. V lost 2 bases and J lost 2, with 10 bases in between. Germline values: CDR1 SEHNR, CDR2 FQNEAQ (reference sequence). The DNA for the CDR3 is TGTGCCAGCAGCTTACCCCTCATCACTGGAAACACCATATATTTT. It yields the protein CASSLPLITGNTIYF.

The chain carries TRBV6-5 and TRBJ2-1; TRBD2 aligns across 10 bases. In germline, CDR1 is MNHEY, CDR2 SVGAGI. J was trimmed by 4 bases and V by 7 bases; bases with no gene match: 4. The CDR3 length is 14 residues. As DNA, the CDR3 is TGTGCCAGCAAAAAGCGGGGGGGGTACAATGAGCAGTTCTTC. Its translation is CASKKRGGYNEQFF.

This rearrangement joins TRBV5-4 to TRBJ1-2; D possibly corresponds to TRBD1 (6 bases). Trimming took off 4 bases at V and 5 bases at J, with 18 bases between the two ends. This CDR3 is built from 15 residues. Germline CDR1 is SGHNT and CDR2 is YYREEE (reference sequence). The CDR3 loop is CASSADLGADYGYTF. CDR3 sequence (DNA): TGTGCCAGCAGCGCGGATCTGGGGGCAGATTATGGCTACACCTTC.

This clone was recorded only once. This chain links TRBV6-1 with TRBJ2-7, with unresolved D. Looked up from germline, CDR1 is MNHNS and CDR2 is SASEGT. The CDR3 is 11 amino acids. Trimming removed 0 bases from V and 6 bases from J, with 3 bases in between. The CDR3 DNA reads TGTGCCAGCAGTGAAGCCCGCGAGCAGTACTTC. This translates into CASSEAREQYF.

The V and J genes are TRBV9 and TRBJ1-2, with D possibly matching TRBD1 (5 bases). The ends were cut back, 4 bases at V and 0 bases at J, with 19 bases in the middle. The length of the CDR3 is 17 residues. Germline values: CDR1 SGDLS, CDR2 YYNGEE. CDR3 region: CASSQGPKGLANYGYTF. CDR3 DNA: TGTGCCAGCAGCCAAGGACCCAAGGGGCTAGCTAACTATGGCTACACCTTC.

Turning to this clone: This same CDR3 is encoded by further DNA sequences in the sample. This chain connects TRBV5-6 to TRBJ2-7; D is possibly TRBD1 or TRBD2 (5 bases each). V lost 3 bases and J 6 bases, leaving 10 bases between the germline ends. This CDR3 has 12 amino acids. Germline V gives CDR1 SGHDT, CDR2 YYEEEE. For the CDR3, the DNA is TGTGCCAGCAGCTGGGACCGGGGCGAGCAGTACTTC. It translates to CASSWDRGEQYF.

This clone occurred a few times. The rearrangement joins TRBV4-1 to TRBJ2-5; 7 nucleotides align to TRBD1. Per the germline V gene, CDR1 is MGHRA and CDR2 is YSYEKL. The trim removed 1 base at V and 0 bases at J, leaving 2 bases unmatched. CDR3 length: 15 residues. CDR3 residues: CASSQVQGDQETQYF. The DNA of the CDR3 is TGCGCCAGCAGCCAAGTGCAGGGGGACCAAGAGACCCAGTACTTC.

The chain employs TRBV4-1 and TRBJ2-7; tentative D call: TRBD2 (6 bases). CDR3 length equals 14 residues. The germline CDR1 and CDR2 sequences are MGHRA and YSYEKL. Trimming pared 0 bases from V and 7 bases from J, leaving 13 bases between. The CDR3 DNA is TGCGCCAGCAGCCAAGAAGGGGACGCGGGGGAGCAGTACTTC. It yields the protein CASSQEGDAGEQYF.

The rearrangement links TRBV9 to TRBJ2-5; 9 bases are a match to TRBD2. Looked up from germline, CDR1 is SGDLS and CDR2 is YYNGEE. The CDR3 runs 15 residues. Losses at the gene ends were 4 bases for V and 5 bases for J; bases not matched to a gene: 9. The CDR3 loop is CASSPGRGGQETQYF. DNA of the CDR3: TGTGCCAGCAGCCCAGGGCGGGGGGGCCAGGAGACCCAGTACTTC.

This chain joins TRBV6-1 and TRBJ1-2, with D unclear. Germline V gene lookup returns CDR1 MNHNS and CDR2 SASEGT. Deletions cut 1 base from V and 4 bases from J, with 10 bases between. The CDR3 is 14 amino acids. CDR3 amino acids: CASSEGGIGYGYTF. The CDR3 nucleotides are TGTGCCAGCAGTGAAGGCGGGATTGGCTATGGCTACACCTTC.

This clone has a single count. V usage is TRBV2 and J usage is TRBJ1-4, with D possibly TRBD1 on 5 matching bases. The CDR3 loop spans 15 amino acids. Germline CDR1 is SNHLY and CDR2 is FYNNEI. V shed 6 bases and J shed 8 bases, with 19 bases lying between them. The CDR3 protein is CASRRWGDGLEKLFF. The CDR3 region has the DNA TGTGCCAGCAGGCGTTGGGGGGATGGATTAGAAAAACTGTTTTTT.

This chain links TRBV7-2 with TRBJ2-2; 10 bases agree with TRBD1. There are 17 residues in the CDR3. Per germline, CDR1 SGHTA and CDR2 FQGNSA. Losses at the gene ends were 3 bases for V and 2 bases for J; bases not matched to a gene: 6. The CDR3 DNA reads as TGTGCCAGCAGCTTGGACCGGGACAGGGGAAACACCGGGGAGCTGTTTTTT. Translated, it gives CASSLDRDRGNTGELFF.

This chain links TRBV10-1 with TRBJ1-5; D possibly corresponds to TRBD1 (5 bases). V was cut by 2 bases and J by 1 base, with 24 bases left in between. This CDR3 contains 20 residues. Germline CDR1 is WNHNN and CDR2 is SYGVQD (reference sequence). In DNA form, the CDR3 reads TGCGCCAGCAGTGAGGGGGCACTCCGACAGCCCCTTATGAGCAATCAGCCCCAGCATTTT. This encodes CASSEGALRQPLMSNQPQHF.

The chain carries TRBV19 and TRBJ1-1; TRBD1 is a possible D gene (6 bases). V was pared by 3 bases and J by 6 bases, with 11 bases between. Germline CDR1 and CDR2: LNHDA and SQIVND (reference sequence). The CDR3 has 13 amino acids. CDR3 amino acids: CASSIWGAPEAFF. Written as DNA, the CDR3 is TGTGCCAGTAGTATCTGGGGGGCCCCTGAAGCTTTCTTT.

The CDR3 spells CASSFDGQGYYGYTF. The CDR3 DNA follows: TGTGCCAGCAGCTTTGACGGACAGGGGTACTATGGCTACACCTTC. This chain connects TRBV7-9 to TRBJ1-2, with 9 bases aligning to TRBD1. Trimming removed 3 bases from V and 3 bases from J; junction bases left unmatched: 5. The CDR3 has 15 residues. Per germline, CDR1 SEHNR and CDR2 FQNEAQ (reference sequence). The whole variable domain, remainder taken from reference TRBV7-9 and TRBJ1-2, is DTGVSQNPRHKITKRGQNVTFRCDPISEHNRLYWYRQTLGQGPEFLTYFQNEAQLEKSRLLSDRFSAERPKGSFSTLEIQRTEQGDSAMYLCASSFDGQGYYGYTFGSGTRLTVV.

This chain links TRBV7-9 with TRBJ1-2; 9 positions agree with TRBD1. Germline V gives CDR1 SEHNR, CDR2 FQNEAQ (reference sequence). V lost 0 bases to trimming and J lost 1 base; unmatched junction nucleotides: 3. The CDR3 has 16 amino acids. The CDR3 nucleotides are TGTGCCAGCAGCTTAGCGGGACAGGGCCTTAACTATGGCTACACCTTC. Its protein product is CASSLAGQGLNYGYTF.

The V and J genes are TRBV27 and TRBJ2-3; the match to TRBD2 covers 8 bases. The CDR3 is 18 amino acids. The V gene end was trimmed by 6 bases and the J gene end by 2 bases; junction bases not matched to a gene: 16. The germline gives CDR1 MNHEY, CDR2 SMNVEV (reference sequence). The CDR3 DNA reads as TGTGCCAGCAGACGAACTAGCGGTCCCGGAGAACCCACAGATACGCAGTATTTT. Translated: CASRRTSGPGEPTDTQYF.

This chain links TRBV7-6 with TRBJ1-1; weak D call: TRBD1 (5 bases). The V gene's germline CDR1 is SGHVS and CDR2 FNYEAQ. The CDR3 is 14 residues long. V was cut by 5 bases and J by 4 bases, with 14 bases left in between. CDR3 sequence (DNA): TGTGCCAGCAGCCCGCTAAGGGGAGGCACTGAAGCTTTCTTT. This sequence encodes CASSPLRGGTEAFF.

The gene calls are TRBV4-1 and TRBJ2-7, with 8 bases that match TRBD2. The CDR3 has 15 amino acids. The V gene end was trimmed by 1 base and the J gene end by 2 bases; junction bases not matched to a gene: 4. Germline lookup yields CDR1 MGHRA and CDR2 YSYEKL. CDR3 sequence (DNA): TGCGCCAGCAGCCAAGGACTAGCGCAGACCTACGAGCAGTACTTC. Its protein product is CASSQGLAQTYEQYF.

The chain recombines TRBV10-3 with TRBJ2-1; 12 bases are shared with TRBD2. The CDR3 totals 14 residues. Losses at the gene ends were 9 bases for V and 10 bases for J; bases not matched to a gene: 10. Germline loops: CDR1 ENHRY, CDR2 SYGVKD. CDR3 nucleotide sequence: TGTGCCATTTCGACTAGCGGGAGTGGGGGCGAGCAGTTCTTC. Protein sequence: CAISTSGSGGEQFF.

The CDR3 loop is CASSLPTGGYGYTF. Here the CDR3 DNA reads TGTGCCAGCAGCTTACCGACAGGGGGCTATGGCTACACCTTC. The chain carries TRBV5-4 and TRBJ1-2, with 9 bases aligning to TRBD1. The germline V gene has CDR1 SGHNT and CDR2 YYREEE (reference sequence). Unmatched junction bases numbered 3, after V lost 2 bases and J lost 4 bases. The CDR3 has 14 residues.

This clone was picked up a small number of times. This sequence joins TRBV13 and TRBJ2-2, with 10 bases aligning to TRBD2. The CDR3 has 16 residues. Germline V gene sequence: CDR1 PRHDT, CDR2 FYEKMQ (reference sequence). V shed 5 bases, J shed 1 base, and the junction held 4 bases outside the gene matches. CDR3: CASSQRTSGNTGELFF. Written as DNA, the CDR3 is TGTGCCAGCAGCCAGCGGACTAGCGGGAACACCGGGGAGCTGTTTTTT. Filled out from reference TRBV13 and TRBJ2-2, the complete variable domain reads AAGVIQSPRHLIKEKRETATLKCYPIPRHDTVYWYQQGPGQDPQFLISFYEKMQSDKGSIPDRFSAQQFSDYHSELNMSSLELGDSALYFCASSQRTSGNTGELFFGEGSRLTVL.

Details on this clone: In the same sample, other DNA sequences code for this CDR3. The gene calls are TRBV27 and TRBJ2-7; D possibly corresponds to TRBD1 (6 bases). This CDR3 spans 13 amino acids. Trimming pared 5 bases from V and 0 bases from J, leaving 8 bases between. Germline assignment: CDR1 MNHEY and CDR2 SMNVEV (reference sequence). The DNA of the CDR3 is TGTGCCAGCAGTCGGACAGTCTCCTACGAGCAGTACTTC. Encoded protein: CASSRTVSYEQYF.